This TCR beta chain was identified in a study of CD8 T cells in ankylosing spondylitis (dated by TCRdb to about 2017). About the full investigation: T cell receptor beta repertoires were profiled in healthy donors and ankylosing spondylitis patients so that disease-linked TCR variants could be found. Peripheral blood samples were taken, and synovial fluid was additionally collected from ankylosing spondylitis patients. In total, the full study cohort was made up of nearly 110 healthy donors and 25 to 30 ankylosing spondylitis patients. General study outcomes and caveats: Blood from ankylosing spondylitis patients appeared to be characterized by a TCR beta motif made up of several highly homologous amino acid variants. Some of the motif variants had been reported before in the synovial fluid and blood of reactive arthritis patients, a finding that suggests common disease-initiation mechanisms. According to the report, matched synovial fluid samples from ankylosing spondylitis patients were significantly enriched for the disease-linked clones. The disease-linked clones had a CD8+ phenotype and were found at relatively low frequencies in peripheral blood.

From its cysteine to its phenylalanine, the CDR3 spans 15 amino acids. Just CDR3 DNA is preserved here, 45 bases in frame from base 1. Ends trimmed: V by 2 bases, J by 1 base; bases unmatched to a gene: 3. For CDR1 and CDR2, the germline V gene lists MDHEN and SYDVKM. This clonotype occurred a few times. The specificity of this receptor is unknown. Base qualities are not provided; no much larger clone lies one nucleotide away. Instrument used: Illumina HiSeq 2500. Quantitative 5'-RACE with molecular barcodes was the method used to prepare the TCR beta libraries. For the original study's pipeline: To identify disease-linked TCR variants, a new computational method was used, one built on a probabilistic model of VDJ rearrangement. TCRdb took the public reads, trimmed them with fastp at Q25, ran MiXCR for clone calling and kept in-frame beta chains. Each CDR3 protein appears once, grouped with its most common genes and DNA. TCRdb's processing, not the authors', yielded these V and J calls. The sample yields roughly 280,000 distinct CDR3 sequences; 20% were counted once. Together, the top ten hold around 8% of the sample.

In this chain, TRBV28 is recombined with TRBJ2-5; the central 8 bases match TRBD2. This clonotype originated in a male donor with ankylosing spondylitis or in good health (not recorded which). The sequenced material came from blood, either unsorted or a sorted T cell fraction (not recorded which). Here is the DNA: TGTGCCAGCAGTTTACCGGGAGGGTTCCAAGAGACCCAGTACTTC. Translation gives CASSLPGGFQETQYF.